A single sample is the source of the 26 T cell receptor beta chains below, sequenced in a study of CD8+ T cells in alopecia areata. RNA extraction was followed by reverse transcription into cDNA, which acted as the sequencing template. Assay: immunoSEQ multiplex PCR; the TCRdb copy retains only in-frame clones and omits some. Of about 210,000 clones detected, over 60% appear once; the ten largest clones hold roughly 4.2%. Treatment noted: oral pan-JAK inhibitor, 5-10 mg twice daily. The sequencing used CD4+ T cells sorted from blood, collected at week 4, from a patient treated with tofacitinib. These receptors were collected from a human donor with alopecia areata.

The genes are TRBV2 and TRBJ1-6; D not certain. Trimming left V 7 bases short and J 5 bases short, with 9 bases between. The germline V gene has CDR1 SNHLY and CDR2 FYNNEI. This CDR3 region has 13 residues. CDR3 DNA sequence: TGTGCCAGCATCGCGGATAATAATTCACCCCTCCACTTT. This translates into CASIADNNSPLHF.

This chain connects TRBV29-1 to TRBJ2-1, with TRBD1 as a possible D gene (7 bases). V was clipped by 5 bases and J by 8 bases, with 16 bases between them. Germline V CDR1 and CDR2: SQVTM, ANQGSEA. The CDR3 is 13 amino acids. CDR3 sequence: CSVRQGGWHEQFF. CDR3 nucleotide sequence: TGCAGCGTTAGGCAGGGGGGCTGGCATGAGCAGTTCTTC.

The genes are TRBV30 and TRBJ1-5; maybe TRBD1 (5 bases). This CDR3 has 16 residues. The ends were cut back, 5 bases at V and 0 bases at J, with 17 bases in the middle. CDR1 is GTSNPN and CDR2 is SVGIG in the germline V gene (reference sequence). The CDR3, as DNA: TGTGCCTGGGCCAATCCCGGGGCGCTTAGCAATCAGCCCCAGCATTTT. The encoded protein is CAWANPGALSNQPQHF.

This clone was seen a handful of times. This chain connects TRBV19 to TRBJ2-7; D not resolved. The V end was cut by 5 bases, the J end by 6 bases, with 8 bases between. CDR1 LNHDA and CDR2 SQIVND come from the germline V gene (reference sequence). This CDR3 spans 11 amino acids. The CDR3 is CASSSRAEQYF. The CDR3 nucleotides are TGTGCCAGTAGTTCCCGAGCCGAGCAGTACTTC.

This clone was detected only a few times. This chain joins TRBV7-9 and TRBJ1-2; TRBD1 might be the D (6 bases). The CDR3 is 14 residues long. Per germline, CDR1 SEHNR and CDR2 FQNEAQ (reference sequence). V shed 7 bases and J shed 2 bases, with 14 bases lying between them. Here the CDR3 DNA reads TGTGCCAGCACCCCATCCGGGACAAACTATGGCTACACCTTC. This translates into CASTPSGTNYGYTF.

This clone has just a few counts. The CDR3, as DNA: TGTGCCAGCTCCAAGGGGGACAGCCTTAATTCACCCCTCCACTTT. Protein: CASSKGDSLNSPLHF. This rearrangement joins TRBV27 to TRBJ1-6; 7 bases line up with TRBD1. CDR3 length: 15 residues. Unmatched junction bases numbered 10, after V lost 8 bases and J lost 6 bases. Germline V CDR1 and CDR2: MNHEY, SMNVEV (reference sequence).

The chain recombines TRBV30 with TRBJ1-3; D remains unclear. V was trimmed by 8 bases and J by 2 bases, leaving 10 bases between them. Germline V lookup: CDR1 GTSNPN, CDR2 SVGIG (reference sequence). This CDR3 spans 12 amino acids. DNA for the CDR3: TGTGCCCGATGGTCCGCTGGAAACACCATATATTTT. This encodes CARWSAGNTIYF.

The CDR3 coding sequence is TGTGCCAGCAGCCGCCAGCGGGGGGCCGCCGACTACTGGAATGAGCAGTTCTTC. Translating it yields CASSRQRGAADYWNEQFF. The chain is built from TRBV5-4 and TRBJ2-1; 9 nucleotides agree with TRBD2. The CDR3 runs 18 residues. Germline CDR1 reads SGHNT; CDR2 reads YYREEE (reference sequence). With 4 bases clipped from V and 7 bases from J, the junction kept 18 bases outside the gene matches. The variable domain in full, completed from reference TRBV5-4 and TRBJ2-1, reads ETGVTQSPTHLIKTRGQQVTLRCSSQSGHNTVSWYQQALGQGPQFIFQYYREEENGRGNFPPRFSGLQFPNYSSELNVNALELDDSALYLCASSRQRGAADYWNEQFFGPGTRLTVL.

This clone was picked up one time. The chain has TRBV27 and TRBJ1-6; 8 positions match TRBD1. CDR1 and CDR2 from the germline V gene are MNHEY and SMNVEV (reference sequence). With V trimmed by 3 bases and J by 9 bases, 13 bases remained unmatched. The CDR3 spans 17 residues. CDR3 DNA sequence: TGTGCCAGCAGTTTGGAAGGCGGACAGGGTATAAGTTCACCCCTCCACTTT. Encoded protein: CASSLEGGQGISSPLHF.

The V and J genes are TRBV6-5 and TRBJ2-5; D gene uncertain. CDR3 length equals 12 residues. V gave up 8 bases and J gave up 3 bases, with 10 bases separating them. CDR1 is MNHEY and CDR2 is SVGAGI in the germline V gene. In DNA, the CDR3 is TGTGCCAGCTTGGGGTTTGAAGAGACCCAGTACTTC. This encodes CASLGFEETQYF.

CDR3 region: CASSSGLSNQPQHF. DNA for the CDR3: TGTGCCAGCAGCTCGGGACTTAGCAATCAGCCCCAGCATTTT. This chain uses TRBV9 with TRBJ1-5; D is possibly TRBD1 (5 bases). The germline gives CDR1 SGDLS, CDR2 YYNGEE. Trimming removed 4 bases from V and 0 bases from J, with 8 bases in between. There are 14 residues in the CDR3.

The rearrangement uses TRBV10-3 and TRBJ2-3; D gene unclear. Germline CDR1 and CDR2: ENHRY and SYGVKD. V was clipped by 10 bases and J by 2 bases, with 7 bases between them. The CDR3 is made up of 11 amino acids. CDR3 bases: TGTGCCACCCGCCTCACAGATACGCAGTATTTT. It codes for CATRLTDTQYF.

The chain is built from TRBV10-3 and TRBJ1-1, with 7 bases that match TRBD1. CDR1 is ENHRY and CDR2 is SYGVKD in the germline V gene. Germline trimming cut 6 bases from V and 1 base from J; bases unmatched to any gene: 5. The CDR3 consists of 14 residues. The CDR3 here is CAIRPGQANTEAFF. CDR3 coding DNA: TGTGCCATCAGGCCCGGACAGGCGAACACTGAAGCTTTCTTT.

This sequence joins TRBV11-2 and TRBJ2-2; D unresolved. Germline CDR1 SGHAT, CDR2 FQNNGV. The CDR3 sequence is 13 residues long. V lost 2 bases and J 7 bases, leaving 8 bases between the germline ends. CDR3 in DNA: TGTGCCAGCAGCTTAACGTGGGACGGGGAGCTGTTTTTT. Translating it yields CASSLTWDGELFF. The full variable domain, completed using reference TRBV11-2 and TRBJ2-2, is EAGVAQSPRYKIIEKRQSVAFWCNPISGHATLYWYQQILGQGPKLLIQFQNNGVVDDSQLPKDRFSAERLKGVDSTLKIQPAKLEDSAVYLCASSLTWDGELFFGEGSRLTVL.

The rearrangement uses TRBV6-5 and TRBJ2-7, with 10 bases identical to TRBD1. The CDR3 spans 15 residues. From germline, CDR1 is MNHEY and CDR2 SVGAGI. The trim removed 5 bases at V and 4 bases at J, leaving 8 bases unmatched. CDR3 nucleotide sequence: TGTGCCAGCAGTCAAACGACAGGGGGCTTTTACGAGCAGTACTTC. Translation gives CASSQTTGGFYEQYF.

This clone showed up just a few times. This chain uses TRBV5-4 with TRBJ2-5; possibly TRBD2 for D (7 bases). Germline lookup yields CDR1 SGHNT and CDR2 YYREEE (reference sequence). This CDR3 has 15 residues. Trimming removed 6 bases at V and 4 bases at J, with 19 bases between. In nucleotides, the CDR3 is TGTGCCAGCAACCCGGGAACGGGGGGCGGAGAGACCCAGTACTTC. Its protein product is CASNPGTGGGETQYF.

The rearrangement links TRBV6-5 to TRBJ1-5, with D unresolved. The CDR3 length is 11 residues. Germline V lookup: CDR1 MNHEY, CDR2 SVGAGI. V gave up 5 bases and J gave up 9 bases, with 8 bases separating them. The CDR3 spells CASSNPWPQHF. DNA of the CDR3: TGTGCCAGCAGTAACCCGTGGCCCCAGCATTTT.

This clone was observed once. CDR3 nucleotide sequence: TGTGCCAGCAGAAGACAGGGGGCAGGAGAGACCCAGTACTTC. Translating gives CASRRQGAGETQYF. This chain joins TRBV7-2 and TRBJ2-5, with 10 bases aligning to TRBD1. The CDR3 contains 14 residues. Germline values: CDR1 SGHTA, CDR2 FQGNSA. V lost 6 bases and J lost 4; bases outside the gene matches: 5.

The chain has TRBV5-6 and TRBJ1-1, with a tentative D call TRBD1 (5 bases). This CDR3 contains 13 residues. Germline loops: CDR1 SGHDT, CDR2 YYEEEE. Deletions cut 5 bases from V and 5 bases from J, with 13 bases between. The CDR3, as DNA: TGTGCCAGCAGTAAGGCCGGGGGGACTGAAGCTTTCTTT. It codes for CASSKAGGTEAFF.

J is TRBJ2-4 and V is TRBV14; weak D call: TRBD2 (5 bases). Looked up from germline, CDR1 is SGHDN and CDR2 is FVKESK. The CDR3 contains 16 residues. Trimming removed 0 bases from V and 5 bases from J, with 14 bases in between. The CDR3 coding sequence is TGTGCCAGCAGCCAAGAGTTCGGAGGACGGCAAAACATTCAGTACTTC. Protein product: CASSQEFGGRQNIQYF.

The chain couples TRBV4-2 to TRBJ1-1; perhaps TRBD1 as D (5 bases). Germline CDR1 and CDR2: LGHNA and YNFKEQ. The CDR3 spans 15 residues. Between the trimmed V and J ends, which lost 3 bases and 1 base, there was a span of 12 bases. CDR3 protein: CASSHPGGENTEAFF. The CDR3 coding sequence is TGTGCCAGCAGCCACCCCGGGGGGGAGAACACTGAAGCTTTCTTT.

The chain joins TRBV5-1 to TRBJ2-6; unclear D gene. CDR3 length: 13 amino acids. Germline-derived CDR1 and CDR2 are SGHRS and YFSETQ. The V and J ends lost 3 bases and 4 bases respectively, with 5 bases between them. Here the CDR3 DNA reads TGCGCCAGCAGCTACGGGGGGGCCAACGTCCTGACTTTC. Translating gives CASSYGGANVLTF.

This clone was seen only once. J is TRBJ2-3 and V is TRBV4-1; 11 nucleotides match TRBD2. Looked up from germline, CDR1 is MGHRA and CDR2 is YSYEKL. The ends lost 0 bases at V and 0 bases at J; junction bases unmatched: 5. This CDR3 comprises 18 residues. The CDR3 region has the DNA TGCGCCAGCAGCCAAGACCCGGGACTAGCGGCTAGCACAGATACGCAGTATTTT. The encoded protein is CASSQDPGLAASTDTQYF.

The chain employs TRBV30 and TRBJ1-2; D is undetermined. V was trimmed by 0 bases and J by 6 bases, leaving 5 bases between them. The CDR3 spans 11 residues. Germline V gives CDR1 GTSNPN, CDR2 SVGIG (reference sequence). The chain's CDR3 is CAWSVFNGYTF. CDR3 DNA sequence: TGTGCCTGGAGTGTGTTTAATGGCTACACCTTC.

A remark on this clone: No DNA is shown, since the ends of the CDR3 on it are uncertain; the CDR3 is the one TCRdb lists. J is TRBJ1-2 and V is TRBV4-2. Germline V lookup: CDR1 LGHNA, CDR2 YNFKEQ. Counting both end residues, the CDR3 totals 14 amino acids. The CDR3 loop is CASSQEKVGPGATF.

The chain couples TRBV18 to TRBJ2-3; D possibly uses TRBD1 or TRBD2 (6 bases each). In germline, CDR1 is KGHSH, CDR2 LQKENI. The CDR3 runs to 13 residues. V was clipped by 6 bases and J by 6 bases, with 13 bases between them. CDR3 residues: CASSGGPTDTQYF. CDR3 bases: TGTGCCAGCTCCGGGGGCCCCACGGATACGCAGTATTTT. Supplemented by reference TRBV18 and TRBJ2-3, the full variable domain reads NAGVMQNPRHLVRRRGQEARLRCSPMKGHSHVYWYRQLPEEGLKFMVYLQKENIIDESGMPKERFSAEFPKEGPSILRIQQVVRGDSAAYFCASSGGPTDTQYFGPGTRLTVL.